The subject of this entry is one T cell receptor (beta chain). The antigen it recognizes is unknown. Within one base of it there is no much larger clone, and no base qualities were kept. The data originate from a study of shared clonotypes between healthy human individuals (TCRdb year 2020). As for the study more broadly: A couple of women and a few men aged 18 to 49 years were included in the cohort. To estimate repertoire size and how much clonotype sharing occurs between individuals, the study deeply sequenced the blood TCR repertoires of roughly 5 healthy adults. Each donor's leukapheresis produced roughly between roughly 0.85 and 9.5 billion PBMCs. Per donor, three plates each were used for CD4 naive and CD4 memory, two for CD8 naive, and one for CD8 memory. To increase sequencing depth and limit assay-specific biases, different laboratories used diverse techniques to prepare libraries and sequence TCR repertoires.

General conclusions and limits of the study: Because the study included a small number of donors, the genetic and exposure-history diversity represented was limited. Rarefaction of sorted-subset datasets indicated incomplete sequencing despite the large sequencing depth. Based on pairwise subsampling, the degree of clonotype sharing among donors was expected to be affected by sequencing depth. Compared with non-shared clonotypes, the clonotypes found in all four sorted-subset donors had higher generation probabilities. Sampling was limited to blood, and TCR repertoires in tissue likely differ from TCR repertoires in blood. When a few donors were compared, the shared fraction of clonotypes was approximately 5% for naive CD4, approximately 3.5% for naive CD8, roughly 2.5% for memory CD4, and less than 0.45% for memory CD8. Naive subsets generally had larger estimated clonotype richness than memory subsets did.

Donors were healthy HIV-negative adults with no recently reported acute infections or vaccinations. Every donor was a Caucasian adult residing in Nashville, Tennessee, USA. CD4+ T cells were enriched through magnetic negative selection, after which naive cells were positively selected on CD45RA and the remaining negative fraction served as the memory subset. After blood collection by leukapheresis, PBMCs were isolated using Ficoll-Histopaque density gradient centrifugation and then cryopreserved in the vapor phase of liquid nitrogen. Purity and quantity of every magnetically sorted T cell population were checked by analytical flow cytometry. Each sorted fraction had its genomic DNA isolated and then quantified by UV absorbance on a Nanodrop 2000c. Using the deep immunoSEQ assay, TCR CDR3 regions were amplified from genomic DNA by multiplex PCR. Genomic DNA extracted from each cell subset was distributed evenly over all wells of several immunoSEQ 96-well plates, and each plate served as one replicate. For sorted subsets, approximately 0.2 ug of genomic DNA, equivalent to 25,000 to 35,000 T cell genomes, went into each replicate PCR. Purified libraries were measured with a Qubit 3.0 fluorometer, size-checked on a Bioanalyzer 2100, and measured again with the KAPA Library Quantification kit. A separate single-read 150-cycle Illumina NextSeq 550 flow cell was used to sequence each immunoSEQ 96-well plate. In the paper's pipeline: Because the immunoSEQ output included only junctional sequences and no quality scores, the filtering could not be the same as the filtering used for full-length reads. To assign V/J genes and CDR3, sequences were annotated using PyIR, a Python wrapper for IgBLAST v1.9, with IMGT germline references. Any read was removed if the V/J assignment was weak (E-value above 1e-6), the CDR3 was missing, or the read contained stop codons, out-of-frame junctions, or ambiguous translated residues. V3J clonotypes were defined as sequences sharing the same inferred V gene, J gene, and CDR3 amino acid sequence. The percentage overlap between two repertoires was calculated by dividing the number of shared unique clonotypes by the size of the smaller repertoire. Repertoire richness was assessed with RTK rarefaction, the Chao1 estimator, and Recon v2.1 estimates of unobserved clonotypes. Generation probabilities for all TCRbeta clonotypes obtained by the gDNA method from four donors were computed using OLGA. Held by TCRdb, this immuneACCESS table contains in-frame sequences only and omits some clones. Under half of the omission traces to an unresolved V gene where checked; the cause of the rest is unknown. The V and J calls and clone size come from that table; D and trimming were worked out from the DNA. Present in this sample are over 850,000 clones, 75% to 85% of which were seen just once. Of the sample, more than 0.55% is held by the ten largest clones.

Compared with germline, V lacks 4 bases and J lacks 1 base; bases without a gene match: 7. The CDR3 covers 16 residues, taking in both the cysteine and the phenylalanine. Only the CDR3 DNA stays, 48 bases, in frame from base 1. Taken from the germline V gene, the CDR1 and CDR2 loops are MGHRA and YSYEKL. The source of this sequence is a man aged 18 to 30 in good health. Some clones in this sample may be carry-over from other donors' samples. Sequenced material: memory CD4+ T cells from PBMCs. Reading the label with the study, this specimen's cell subset or site is: CD45RA-negative fraction. Recombination connected TRBV4-1 to TRBJ1-1, and TRBD1 matches 9 of the central bases. The DNA sequence is as follows: TGCGCCAGCAGCCTCCTCACAGGGGGCAGGAACACTGAAGCTTTCTTT. Translated, it gives CASSLLTGGRNTEAFF.